This TCR beta chain was captured in a study of shared clonotypes between healthy human individuals. Germline-derived CDR1 and CDR2 are LNHNV and YYDKDF (reference sequence). The germline V and J ends were trimmed by 5 bases and 2 bases, with 12 bases remaining between them. The CDR3 runs 14 residues. TCRdb's copy holds only in-frame clones and misses some; the assay was immunoSEQ multiplex PCR. The sample carries under 1,100,000 clones, about 80% recorded once. The sequenced material came from memory CD4+ T cells from PBMCs. Regarding subset: CD45RA-negative fraction. This TCR was recovered from a man younger than 35 in good health. Some clones in this sample may be carry-over from other donors' samples. The rearrangement uses TRBV15 and TRBJ1-1; D not resolved. In nucleotides, the CDR3 is TGTGCCACCAGCTCAACAGTGGGAAACACTGAAGCTTTCTTT. Its translation: CATSSTVGNTEAFF.